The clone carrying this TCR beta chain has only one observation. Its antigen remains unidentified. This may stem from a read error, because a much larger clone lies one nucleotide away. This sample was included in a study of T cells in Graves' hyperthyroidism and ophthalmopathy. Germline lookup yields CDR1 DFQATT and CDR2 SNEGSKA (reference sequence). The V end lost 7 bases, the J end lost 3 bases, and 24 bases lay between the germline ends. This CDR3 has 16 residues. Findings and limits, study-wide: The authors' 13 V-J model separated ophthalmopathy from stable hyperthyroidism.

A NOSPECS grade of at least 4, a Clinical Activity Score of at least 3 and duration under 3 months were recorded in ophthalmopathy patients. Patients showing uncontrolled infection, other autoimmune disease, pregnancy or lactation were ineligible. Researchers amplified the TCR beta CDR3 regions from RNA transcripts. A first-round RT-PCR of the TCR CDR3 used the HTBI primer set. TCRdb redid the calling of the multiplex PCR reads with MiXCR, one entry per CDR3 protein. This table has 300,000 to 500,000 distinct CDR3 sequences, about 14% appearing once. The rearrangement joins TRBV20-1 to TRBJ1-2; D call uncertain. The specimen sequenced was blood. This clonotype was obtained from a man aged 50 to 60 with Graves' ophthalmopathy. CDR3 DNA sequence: TGCAGTGGGGCGCCGTTCGGGCAGCCCTCTGACTATGGCTACACCTTC. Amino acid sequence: CSGAPFGQPSDYGYTF.